In its sample, the clone carrying this TCR beta chain was seen many times. What it recognizes is unknown. Germline lookup yields CDR1 MGHRA and CDR2 YSYEKL. This CDR3 is built from 17 residues. V lost 0 bases to trimming and J lost 3 bases; unmatched junction nucleotides: 6. This entry is derived from a study of T cell repertoires in cytomegalovirus infection. Looking at the study overall: In public TCR beta signatures, there were indications of both CMV infection and matching HLA type.

General observations from the study: Across the ex vivo response, the dominant clonotypes were HLA-C-restricted CMV-specific TCR beta clonotypes. Frequencies of public TCR beta families were cumulated, and this identified carriers of CMV plus the relevant HLA.

TCRdb passed the reads through MiXCR, listing each CDR3 protein once. The sample lists approximately 750,000 distinct CDR3 sequences, 35% to 40% occurring once. The V call is TRBV4-1, the J call TRBJ2-1; TRBD2 agrees at 9 bases. The sequencing input was PBMCs. This TCR derives from a human donor in good health (CMV status not recorded). Some clones in this sample may be carry-over from other donors' samples. CDR3 residues: CASSQELSSGIYNEQFF. CDR3 in DNA: TGCGCCAGCAGCCAAGAACTGTCTAGCGGGATCTACAATGAGCAGTTCTTC.